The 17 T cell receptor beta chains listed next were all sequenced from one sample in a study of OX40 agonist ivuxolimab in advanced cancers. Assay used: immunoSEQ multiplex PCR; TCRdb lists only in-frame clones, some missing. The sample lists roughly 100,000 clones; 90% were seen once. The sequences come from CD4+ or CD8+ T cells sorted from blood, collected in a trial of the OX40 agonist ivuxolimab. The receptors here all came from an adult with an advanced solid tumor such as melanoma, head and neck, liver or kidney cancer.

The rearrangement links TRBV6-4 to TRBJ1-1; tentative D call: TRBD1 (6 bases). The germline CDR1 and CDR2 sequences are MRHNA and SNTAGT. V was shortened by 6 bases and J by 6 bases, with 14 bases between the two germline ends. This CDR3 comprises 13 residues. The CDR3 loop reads CASRNREGAEAFF. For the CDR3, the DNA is TGTGCCAGCAGAAACAGGGAGGGGGCTGAAGCTTTCTTT.

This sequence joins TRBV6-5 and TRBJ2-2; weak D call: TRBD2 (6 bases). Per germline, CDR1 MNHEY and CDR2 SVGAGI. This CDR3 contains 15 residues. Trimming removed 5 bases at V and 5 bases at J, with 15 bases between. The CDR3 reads CASSPEGGRTGELFF. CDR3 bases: TGTGCCAGCAGTCCCGAGGGAGGTAGGACCGGGGAGCTGTTTTTT.

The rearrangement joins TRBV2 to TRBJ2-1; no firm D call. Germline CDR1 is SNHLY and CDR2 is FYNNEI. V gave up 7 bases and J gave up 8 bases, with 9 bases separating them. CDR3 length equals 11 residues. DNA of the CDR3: TGTGCCAGCACCCTAGAGTATGAGCAGTTCTTC. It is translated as CASTLEYEQFF.

The CDR3 bases are TGTGCCAGTAGTATAATCCACACAATCGGGGTCGGCAATCAGCCCCAGCATTTT. Its protein is CASSIIHTIGVGNQPQHF. The rearrangement joins TRBV19 to TRBJ1-5; D is undetermined. The CDR3 consists of 18 residues. Trimming shortened V by 2 bases and J by 2 bases, and 19 bases separated the two germline ends. Germline CDR1 LNHDA, CDR2 SQIVND (reference sequence).

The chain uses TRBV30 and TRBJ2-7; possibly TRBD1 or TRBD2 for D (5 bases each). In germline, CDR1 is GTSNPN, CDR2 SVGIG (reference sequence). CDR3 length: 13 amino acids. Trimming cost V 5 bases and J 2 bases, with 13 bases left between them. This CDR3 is CAWERDGAYEQYF. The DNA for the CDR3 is TGTGCCTGGGAGAGGGACGGAGCCTACGAGCAGTACTTC.

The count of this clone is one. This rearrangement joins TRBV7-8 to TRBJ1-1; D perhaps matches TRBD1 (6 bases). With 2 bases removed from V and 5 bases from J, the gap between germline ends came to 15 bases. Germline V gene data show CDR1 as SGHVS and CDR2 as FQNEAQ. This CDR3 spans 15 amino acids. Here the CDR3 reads CASSLFAGAGTEAFF. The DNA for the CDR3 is TGTGCCAGCAGCTTATTTGCGGGGGCAGGAACTGAAGCTTTCTTT.

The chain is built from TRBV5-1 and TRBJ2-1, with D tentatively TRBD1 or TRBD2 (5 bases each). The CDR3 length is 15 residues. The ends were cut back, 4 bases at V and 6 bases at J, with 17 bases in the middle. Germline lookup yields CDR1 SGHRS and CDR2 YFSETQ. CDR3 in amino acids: CASSRDPRAFNEQFF. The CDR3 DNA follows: TGCGCCAGCAGCCGGGACCCGCGGGCATTCAATGAGCAGTTCTTC.

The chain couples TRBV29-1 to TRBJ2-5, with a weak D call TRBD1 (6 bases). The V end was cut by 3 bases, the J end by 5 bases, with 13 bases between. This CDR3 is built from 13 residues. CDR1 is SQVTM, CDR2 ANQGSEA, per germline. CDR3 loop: CSVDGGRGETQYF. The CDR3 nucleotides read TGCAGCGTTGACGGAGGAAGGGGGGAGACCCAGTACTTC. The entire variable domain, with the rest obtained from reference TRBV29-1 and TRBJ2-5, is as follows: SAVISQKPSRDICQRGTSLTIQCQVDSQVTMMFWYRQQPGQSLTLIATANQGSEATYESGFVIDKFPISRPNLTFSTLTVSNMSPEDSSIYLCSVDGGRGETQYFGPGTRLLVL.

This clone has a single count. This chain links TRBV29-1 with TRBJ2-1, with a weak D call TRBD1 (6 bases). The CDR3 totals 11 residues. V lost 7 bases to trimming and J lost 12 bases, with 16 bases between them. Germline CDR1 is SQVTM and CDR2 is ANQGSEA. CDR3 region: CSATYRVGQFF. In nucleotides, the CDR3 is TGCAGCGCAACCTACAGGGTTGGGCAGTTCTTC.

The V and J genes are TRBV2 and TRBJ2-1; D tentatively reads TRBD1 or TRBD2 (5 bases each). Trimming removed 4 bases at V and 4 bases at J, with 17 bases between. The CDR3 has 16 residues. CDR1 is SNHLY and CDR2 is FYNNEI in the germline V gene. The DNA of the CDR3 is TGTGCCAGCAGTGTTGAGGGGCTAGACTTTTACAATGAGCAGTTCTTC. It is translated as CASSVEGLDFYNEQFF. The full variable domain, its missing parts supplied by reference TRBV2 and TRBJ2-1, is EPEVTQTPSHQVTQMGQEVILRCVPISNHLYFYWYRQILGQKVEFLVSFYNNEISEKSEIFDDQFSVERPDGSNFTLKIRSTKLEDSAMYFCASSVEGLDFYNEQFFGPGTRLTVL.

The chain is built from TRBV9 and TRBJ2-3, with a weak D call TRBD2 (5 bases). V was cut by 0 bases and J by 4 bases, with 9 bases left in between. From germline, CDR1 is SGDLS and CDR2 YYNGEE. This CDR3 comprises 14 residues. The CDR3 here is CASSVGVSADTQYF. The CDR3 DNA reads TGTGCCAGCAGCGTAGGCGTTAGCGCAGATACGCAGTATTTT.

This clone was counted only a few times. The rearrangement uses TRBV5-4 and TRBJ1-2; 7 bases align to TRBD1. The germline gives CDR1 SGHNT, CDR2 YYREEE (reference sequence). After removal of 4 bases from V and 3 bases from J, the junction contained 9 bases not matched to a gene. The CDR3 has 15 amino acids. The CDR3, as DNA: TGTGCCAGCAGCGCGGGACAGACTTCTTACTATGGCTACACCTTC. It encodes CASSAGQTSYYGYTF.

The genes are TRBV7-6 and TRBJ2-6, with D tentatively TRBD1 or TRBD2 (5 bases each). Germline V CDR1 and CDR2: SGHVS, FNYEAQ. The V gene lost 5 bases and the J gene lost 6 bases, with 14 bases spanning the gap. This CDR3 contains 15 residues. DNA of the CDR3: TGTGCCAGCAGCCCGCCGGGACGTTTGGCCAACGTCCTGACTTTC. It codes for CASSPPGRLANVLTF.

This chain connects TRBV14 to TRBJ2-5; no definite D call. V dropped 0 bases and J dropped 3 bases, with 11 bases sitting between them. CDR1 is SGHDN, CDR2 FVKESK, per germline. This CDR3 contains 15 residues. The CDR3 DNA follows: TGTGCCAGCAGCCAAGAGCTTGGCAGAGAAGAGACCCAGTACTTC. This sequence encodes CASSQELGREETQYF.

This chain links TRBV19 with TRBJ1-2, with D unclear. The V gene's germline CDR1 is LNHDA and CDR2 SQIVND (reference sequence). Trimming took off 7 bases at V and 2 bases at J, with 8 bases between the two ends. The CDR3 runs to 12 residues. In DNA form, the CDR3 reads TGTGCCAGTATCGTCGGGAACTATGGCTACACCTTC. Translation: CASIVGNYGYTF.

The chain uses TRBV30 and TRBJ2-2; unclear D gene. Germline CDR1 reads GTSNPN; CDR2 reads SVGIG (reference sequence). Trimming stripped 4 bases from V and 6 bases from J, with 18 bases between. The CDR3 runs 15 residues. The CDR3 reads CAWMRNSPSSGELFF. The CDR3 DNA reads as TGTGCCTGGATGAGGAACTCCCCAAGCTCCGGGGAGCTGTTTTTT.

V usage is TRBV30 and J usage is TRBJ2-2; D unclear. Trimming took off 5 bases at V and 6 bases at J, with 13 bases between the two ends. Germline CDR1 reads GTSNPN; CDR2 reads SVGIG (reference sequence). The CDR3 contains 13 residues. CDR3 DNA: TGTGCCTGGGTCAATCAGGTGGCCGGGGAGCTGTTTTTT. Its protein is CAWVNQVAGELFF.